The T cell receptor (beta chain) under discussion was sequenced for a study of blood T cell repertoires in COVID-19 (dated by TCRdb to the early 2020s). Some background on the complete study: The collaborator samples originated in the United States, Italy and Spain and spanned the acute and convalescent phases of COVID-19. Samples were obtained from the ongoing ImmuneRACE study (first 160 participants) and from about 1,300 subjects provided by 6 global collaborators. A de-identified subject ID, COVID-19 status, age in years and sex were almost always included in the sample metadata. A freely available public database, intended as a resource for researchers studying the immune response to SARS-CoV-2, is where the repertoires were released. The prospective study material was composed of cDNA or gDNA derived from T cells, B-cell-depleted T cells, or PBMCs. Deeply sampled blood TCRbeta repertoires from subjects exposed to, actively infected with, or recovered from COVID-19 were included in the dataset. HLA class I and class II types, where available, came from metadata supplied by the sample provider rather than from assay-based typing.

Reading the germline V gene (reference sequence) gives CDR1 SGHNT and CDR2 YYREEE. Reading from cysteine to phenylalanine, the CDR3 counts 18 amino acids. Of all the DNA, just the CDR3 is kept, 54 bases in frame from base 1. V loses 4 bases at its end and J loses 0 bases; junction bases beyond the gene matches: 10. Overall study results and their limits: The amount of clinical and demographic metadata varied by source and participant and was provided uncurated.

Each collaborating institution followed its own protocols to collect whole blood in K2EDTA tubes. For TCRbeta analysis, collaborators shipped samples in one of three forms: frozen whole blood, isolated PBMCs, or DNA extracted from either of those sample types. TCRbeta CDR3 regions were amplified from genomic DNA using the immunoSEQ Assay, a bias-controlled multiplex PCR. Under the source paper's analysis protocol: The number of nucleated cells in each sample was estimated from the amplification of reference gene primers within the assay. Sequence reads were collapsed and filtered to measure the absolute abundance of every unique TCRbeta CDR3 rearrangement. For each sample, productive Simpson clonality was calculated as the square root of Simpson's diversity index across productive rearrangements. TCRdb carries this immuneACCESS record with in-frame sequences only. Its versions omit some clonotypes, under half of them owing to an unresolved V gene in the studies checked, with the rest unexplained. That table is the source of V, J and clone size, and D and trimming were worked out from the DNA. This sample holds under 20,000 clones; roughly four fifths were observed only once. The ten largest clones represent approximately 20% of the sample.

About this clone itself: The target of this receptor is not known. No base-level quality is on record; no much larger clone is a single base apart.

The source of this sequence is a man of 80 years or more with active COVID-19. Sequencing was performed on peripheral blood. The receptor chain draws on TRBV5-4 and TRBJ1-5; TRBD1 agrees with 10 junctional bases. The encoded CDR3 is CASSNRGQGGFSNQPQHF. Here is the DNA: TGTGCCAGCAGCAACAGAGGACAGGGGGGATTTAGCAATCAGCCCCAGCATTTT.